This TCR beta chain was sequenced for a study of PD-L1 blockade in urothelial cancer. Study outcomes and limitations: Below-median TCR clonality that was measured in pretreatment blood predicted better survival.

This clone appeared once. The target antigen is unknown. The CDR3 loop spans 14 amino acids. V lost 4 bases and J lost 4; bases outside the gene matches: 5. CDR1 and CDR2 from the germline V gene are LNHDA and SQIVND (reference sequence). The protocol was immunoSEQ multiplex PCR, while the TCRdb copy is restricted to in-frame clones and leaves out a portion. Of some 45,000 clones listed, around 89% are singletons. The receptor was derived from a man at least 80 years old with urothelial cancer. The gene calls are TRBV19 and TRBJ2-7; 9 nucleotides match TRBD1. Sample: PBMCs, taken around atezolizumab (anti-PD-L1) treatment. CDR3 nucleotide sequence: TGTGCCAGTAGTAGGCCGGGACAGGGTTACGAGCAGTACTTC. It specifies CASSRPGQGYEQYF.